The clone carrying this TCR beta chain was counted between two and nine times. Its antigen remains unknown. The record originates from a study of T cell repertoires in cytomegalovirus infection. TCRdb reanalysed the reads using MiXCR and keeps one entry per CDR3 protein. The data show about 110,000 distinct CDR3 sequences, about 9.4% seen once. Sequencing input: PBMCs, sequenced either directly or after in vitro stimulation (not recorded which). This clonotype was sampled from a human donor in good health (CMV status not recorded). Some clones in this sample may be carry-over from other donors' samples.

CDR3 in amino acids: CASSKGREQYF. In nucleotides, the CDR3 is TGTGCCAGCAGCAAAGGGAGGGAGCAGTACTTC. V usage is TRBV28 and J usage is TRBJ2-7; TRBD2 might be the D (6 bases). The CDR3 has 11 amino acids. Between the trimmed V and J ends, which lost 6 bases and 7 bases, there was a span of 10 bases. Germline V gene data show CDR1 as MDHEN and CDR2 as SYDVKM.